This T cell receptor beta chain came from a study of T cell responses to AZD1222 COVID-19 vaccine. General study results and limits: Most donors were white British, females outnumbered males, and clonal diversity was possibly underestimated. Reportedly, nearly half the spike-specific TCRs target unmutated variant regions.

The CDR3 runs 14 residues. V gave up 4 bases and J gave up 2 bases; unmatched junction bases: 2. CDR1 and CDR2 (germline): SGHRS, YFSETQ. Profiled with immunoSEQ multiplex PCR; TCRdb holds only in-frame clones, not every one. Seen here are fewer than 120,000 clones, just under 95% observed once, and the top ten hold around 2.5%. This clone appeared once. Its matching antigen is unknown. The receptor was derived from an adult who received the AZD1222 COVID-19 vaccine. The chain uses TRBV5-1 and TRBJ2-7; TRBD1 agrees at 11 bases. The specimen was peripheral blood, collected 28 days after the second AZD1222 dose. This CDR3 reads CASSRTGGPYEQYF. CDR3 DNA: TGCGCCAGCAGCCGGACAGGGGGCCCCTACGAGCAGTACTTC.